The T cell receptor beta chain described here comes from a study of blood T cell repertoires in COVID-19. Study context: The United States, Italy and Spain supplied acute and convalescent COVID-19 samples.

TCRdb keeps only in-frame clones here, not all; method: immunoSEQ multiplex PCR. Seen here are a few hundred thousand clones, 80% to 90% observed once, and the top ten hold about 6.9%. In terms of age and location, participants ranged from roughly 18 to 90 years and lived in about 25 US areas. The specimen sequenced was PBMCs or T cells enriched from blood (not recorded which). The sequence was obtained from a woman between 45 and 60 years old who had been exposed to COVID-19.

CDR3 in DNA: TGCAGCGTTGCTGGAGGGGCGGGGGAAAAACTGTTTTTT. This translates into CSVAGGAGEKLFF. The J gene is TRBJ1-4, the V gene TRBV29-1; D is perhaps TRBD1 (5 bases). Trimming removed 4 bases at V and 8 bases at J, with 14 bases between. The CDR3 has 13 amino acids. From germline, CDR1 is SQVTM and CDR2 ANQGSEA. The full variable domain, completed using reference TRBV29-1 and TRBJ1-4, is SAVISQKPSRDICQRGTSLTIQCQVDSQVTMMFWYRQQPGQSLTLIATANQGSEATYESGFVIDKFPISRPNLTFSTLTVSNMSPEDSSIYLCSVAGGAGEKLFFGSGTQLSVL.